The rows below give T cell receptor beta chains drawn from one sample of a study of early T cells in non-severe SARS-CoV-2 infection. TCRdb passed the 5' RACE reads through MiXCR, listing each CDR3 protein once. In the table there are 40,000 to 55,000 distinct CDR3 sequences, about 25% of which are singletons. Sequenced here: whole blood, sampled at baseline. These receptors all stem from an adult who was a healthcare worker with PCR-confirmed SARS-CoV-2 infection or an uninfected control (not recorded which). The CDR3 runs from the conserved cysteine through the conserved F or W. Fields, in order: V gene, J gene, D gene, clone size, CDR3 DNA, CDR3 protein. The D gene is left open where the match is weak. Clone size, where shown, is once, few, many, or a class for clones that have expanded.

TRBV7-2	TRBJ1-2	-	-	TGTGCCAGCAGCTTCGACACAAACTATGGCTACACCTTC	CASSFDTNYGYTF
TRBV18	TRBJ1-2	-	few	TGTGCCAGCTCCCCTATAAAGGGGGGTATCGACACCTTC	CASSPIKGGIDTF
TRBV2	TRBJ1-3	-	-	TGTGCCAGCAAACCGCCGGTCTCTGGAAACACCATATATTTT	CASKPPVSGNTIYF
TRBV9	TRBJ2-2	TRBD2	-	TGTGCCAGCAGCGGGCGGGAGGGCAGCACCGGGGAGCTGTTTTTT	CASSGREGSTGELFF
TRBV4-3	TRBJ1-5	-	-	TGCGCCAGCAGCCAAGGGACAGTCAATCAGCCCCAGCATTTT	CASSQGTVNQPQHF
TRBV2	TRBJ1-1	-	many	TGTGCCAGCCACACCGAGGCAGGGAAAGCTGAAGCTTTCTTT	CASHTEAGKAEAFF
TRBV11-2	TRBJ2-2	-	-	TGTGCCAGCAGCCCCTACGGGGGTGTAATGGCCGGGGAGCTGTTTTTT	CASSPYGGVMAGELFF
TRBV5-1	TRBJ1-2	-	-	TGCGCCAGCAGCTTGGCCGGGGACTATGGCTACACCTTC	CASSLAGDYGYTF
TRBV3-1	TRBJ2-7	TRBD2	few	TGTGCCAGCAGCCGAGCCGGGACTAGCAGCTACGAGCAGTACTTC	CASSRAGTSSYEQYF
TRBV6-6	TRBJ2-3	TRBD2	few	TGTGCCAGCACCATTAGCGGGGCCGGTGATACGCAGTATTTT	CASTISGAGDTQYF
TRBV19	TRBJ2-6	-	-	TGTGCCAGTCTTGTTAGTCGATATTGGGTCGGGGCCAACGTCCTGACTTTC	CASLVSRYWVGANVLTF
TRBV5-1	TRBJ2-5	-	-	TGCGCCAGCAGCAAGGGGCTACAGGGAGGGGAGACCCAGTACTTC	CASSKGLQGGETQYF
TRBV11-3	TRBJ2-1	TRBD2	-	TGTGCCAGCAGCGGGGGGACTAGCGGGGGCCCCAATGAGCAGTTCTTC	CASSGGTSGGPNEQFF
TRBV6-2/TRBV6-3	TRBJ1-6	-	-	TGTGCCAGCAGTTACTCGCGGTCGGGGTTATCACCCCTCCACTTT	CASSYSRSGLSPLHF
TRBV6-5	TRBJ2-7	-	-	TGTGCCACCTCGACAGTCTACGAGCAGTACTTC	CATSTVYEQYF
TRBV7-3	TRBJ1-1	-	few	TGTGCCAGCAGCATGCAGAAGAACACTGAAGCTTTCTTT	CASSMQKNTEAFF
TRBV12-3/TRBV12-4	TRBJ2-7	-	-	TGTGCCAGCAGTTTAGCTAGCGGCACAGGTTTGCAGCAGTACTTC	CASSLASGTGLQQYF
TRBV18	TRBJ2-7	-	few	TGTGCCAGCTCACCACCGGGGGCAGGGGCCTACGAGCAGTACTTC	CASSPPGAGAYEQYF
TRBV5-4	TRBJ1-2	-	-	TGTGCCAGCAGCTTGGAAGGACAGCGCTATGGCTACACCTTC	CASSLEGQRYGYTF
TRBV27	TRBJ2-5	-	-	TGTGCCAGCAGTCCTTACATGGGCCAAGAGACCCAGTACTTC	CASSPYMGQETQYF
TRBV29-1	TRBJ2-7	-	-	TGCAGCGCTCGGACTGATGTCTACGAGCAGTACTTC	CSARTDVYEQYF
TRBV7-9	TRBJ2-7	-	-	TGTGCCAGCAGCTTAGGGACGGGCGAGCAGTACTTC	CASSLGTGEQYF
TRBV12-3/TRBV12-4	TRBJ2-7	TRBD2	-	TGTGCCAGCAGTTTATGGGGGGGACCCTCCTACGAGCAGTACTTC	CASSLWGGPSYEQYF
TRBV27	TRBJ1-6	TRBD1	-	TGTGCCAGCAGCCGACAGGGGGCTTATTCACCCCTCCACTTT	CASSRQGAYSPLHF
TRBV7-8	TRBJ1-1	-	-	TGTGCCAGCAGCCCAACCGCCGGACAGAGGAACACTGAAGCTTTCTTT	CASSPTAGQRNTEAFF
TRBV5-1	TRBJ2-7	TRBD1	-	TGCGCCAGCAGCTTCCCTCCGGACAGGGATCTCTACGAGCAGTACTTC	CASSFPPDRDLYEQYF
TRBV21-1	TRBJ1-3	-	few	TGTGCCAGCAGCAAAGGAAACACCATATATTTT	CASSKGNTIYF
TRBV4-2	TRBJ1-1	-	-	TGTGCCAGCAGCCAAGAGCGAGACCGGGCCGGACGGGGCACTGAAGCTTTCTTT	CASSQERDRAGRGTEAFF
TRBV20-1	TRBJ1-4	TRBD1	-	TGCAGTGCCCCCAGGACAGGGGTATTGCCAACTAATGAAAAACTGTTTTTT	CSAPRTGVLPTNEKLFF
TRBV6-5	TRBJ1-1	-	few	TGTGCCAGCAAACGATTTATGAACACTGAAGCTTTCTTT	CASKRFMNTEAFF
TRBV6-6	TRBJ1-6	-	-	TGTGCCAGCAGTCGACGGGACCGGATCGATTCACCCCTCCACTTT	CASSRRDRIDSPLHF
TRBV19	TRBJ2-7	TRBD2	few	TGTGCCAGTAGTATACCACTAGCGGGGACCTACGAGCAGTACTTC	CASSIPLAGTYEQYF
TRBV5-1	TRBJ2-2	-	-	TGCGCCAGCAGCTTGCGGGACACCGGGGAGCTGTTTTTT	CASSLRDTGELFF
TRBV7-8	TRBJ1-1	TRBD1	few	TGTGCCAGCAGCTTTTTTCAGGGGACAGCTGAAGCTTTCTTT	CASSFFQGTAEAFF
TRBV20-1	TRBJ1-2	-	-	TGCAGTGCTAGAGATCCACGTGGGAACTATGGCTACACCTTC	CSARDPRGNYGYTF
TRBV7-9	TRBJ2-5	-	-	TGTGCCAGCAGCCCGGCGGGGCAGACCCAGTACTTC	CASSPAGQTQYF
TRBV18	TRBJ2-7	-	-	TGTGCCAGCTCTGGGGGAATCACCTACGAGCAGTACTTC	CASSGGITYEQYF
TRBV19	TRBJ2-5	-	-	TGTGCCAGTAGCCTGGGACCCCTTGAGACCCAGTACTTC	CASSLGPLETQYF
TRBV19	TRBJ2-5	-	few	TGTGCCAGTAGTACCGGTAGACAGGTCCAAGAGACCCAGTACTTC	CASSTGRQVQETQYF
TRBV20-1	TRBJ2-1	-	-	TGCAGTGCTAGAGATAAAGAGGCGGGGAGGCACAATGAGCAGTTCTTC	CSARDKEAGRHNEQFF
TRBV11-2	TRBJ1-2	-	many	TGTGCCAGCAGCCTGCGGGCAGGGTGGTATGGCTACACCTTC	CASSLRAGWYGYTF
TRBV7-9	TRBJ2-1	TRBD2	few	TGTGCCAGCAGCCGACCGAGCGGGGCTCCACCCTCGTTC	CASSRPSGAPPSF
TRBV20-1	TRBJ2-7	-	-	TGCAGTGCTAGTGACGGAGACTTCCACGAGCAGTACTTC	CSASDGDFHEQYF
TRBV28	TRBJ1-2	-	-	TGTGCCAGCAGGACCCCACAGGGCGGCTACACCTTC	CASRTPQGGYTF